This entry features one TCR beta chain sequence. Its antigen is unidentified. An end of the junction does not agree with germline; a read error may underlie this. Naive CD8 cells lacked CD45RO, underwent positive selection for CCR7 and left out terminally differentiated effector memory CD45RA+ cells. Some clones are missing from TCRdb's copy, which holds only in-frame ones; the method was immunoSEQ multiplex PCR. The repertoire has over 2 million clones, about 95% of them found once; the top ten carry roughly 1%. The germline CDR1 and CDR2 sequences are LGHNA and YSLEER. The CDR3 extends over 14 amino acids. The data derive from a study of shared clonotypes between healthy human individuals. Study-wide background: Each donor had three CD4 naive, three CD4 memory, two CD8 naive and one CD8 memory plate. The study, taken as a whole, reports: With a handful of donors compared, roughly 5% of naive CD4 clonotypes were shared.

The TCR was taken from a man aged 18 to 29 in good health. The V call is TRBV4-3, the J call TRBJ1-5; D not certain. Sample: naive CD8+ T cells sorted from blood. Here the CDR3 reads CTSSQESGSQPQHF. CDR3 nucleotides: TGCACCAGCAGCCAAGAGTCAGGAAGCCAGCCCCAGCATTTT.